This TCR beta chain was recorded in a study of neurological immune-mediated disorders. Background on the study: There were around 34 multiple sclerosis patients; around 31 were relapsing-remitting and 3 were secondary progressive.

General study results and limits: On phylogenetic grouping, the repertoires of 18 of 34 multiple sclerosis patients fell within one related-CDR3 cluster, constituting a possible signature. Neither clinical nor MRI features were associated with the multiple sclerosis repertoire cluster.

The germline gives CDR1 MNHEY, CDR2 SVGAGI. V shed 1 base and J shed 8 bases, with 20 bases lying between them. This CDR3 contains 16 residues. This clonotype was counted many times. Its specificity is not known. 5'RACE employing 10-nucleotide random UMIs yielded the cDNA. Each CDR3 protein gets one entry after TCRdb re-called the 5' RACE reads with MiXCR. In the table there are approximately 46,000 distinct CDR3 sequences, approximately 2.8% of which are singletons. Sequencing was done on a sample of PBMCs. The rearrangement links TRBV6-5 to TRBJ2-5; a weak D match, TRBD2 (5 bases). The receptor's source is a woman in her forties or fifties with multiple sclerosis. The CDR3 bases are TGTGCCAGCAGTTACTGGGAGACCGGAGAAAGAGAAACCCAGTACTTC. It codes for CASSYWETGERETQYF.